One T cell receptor (beta chain) is described in this entry. What it binds is not known. These data come from a study of T cell responses to AZD1222 COVID-19 vaccine. Study-wide results and limits: Females made up more of the donors, who were largely white British, and clonal diversity may have come out too low. No day 14 peak samples; only post-peak repertoires were characterized.

CDR3 length equals 13 residues. CDR1 is SGDLS, CDR2 YYNGEE, per germline. V trimming: 8 bases; J trimming: 7 bases; junction bases outside the gene matches: 6. Some clones are missing from TCRdb's copy, which holds only in-frame ones; the method was immunoSEQ multiplex PCR. The data contain more than 95,000 clones, roughly 92% of them singletons. Sequencing used peripheral blood, obtained 28 days after the second AZD1222 dose. This TCR was sampled from an adult who received the AZD1222 COVID-19 vaccine. The chain couples TRBV9 to TRBJ2-3, with 11 positions matching TRBD1. DNA for the CDR3: TGTGCCAGTGCAGGACAGGGGGCGAATACGCAGTATTTT. Residues: CASAGQGANTQYF.